This entry lists 6 T cell receptor beta chains sequenced from one sample in a study of blood T cell repertoires in COVID-19. Sequencing used immunoSEQ multiplex PCR; TCRdb keeps in-frame clones, though not all of them. The sample records over 200,000 clones, 65% to 85% being singletons. Sequenced input: peripheral blood. The receptors shown here come from a man older than 75 with acute or convalescent COVID-19.

The chain links TRBV5-1 to TRBJ2-5; 9 bases are a match to TRBD1. The CDR3 extends over 14 amino acids. The germline gives CDR1 SGHRS, CDR2 YFSETQ. The J segment lost 6 bases and the V segment lost 5 bases, leaving 8 bases of the junction unmatched. The CDR3 region is CASRTTGGSQTQYF. The CDR3 nucleotides read TGCGCCAGCAGGACAACAGGGGGCTCGCAGACCCAGTACTTC.

On this clone itself: A junction end diverges from the germline sequence, so it may reflect a read error. The DNA for the CDR3 is TGTGCCAGCAGCTTAGATGTTAGCGGGACCCGGCCGGAGTTT. It is translated as CASSLDVSGTRPEF. This rearrangement joins TRBV7-2 to TRBJ2-3, with 8 bases lining up with TRBD2. The CDR3 sequence is 14 residues long. Germline lookup yields CDR1 SGHTA and CDR2 FQGNSA. Full variable domain (rest looked up from reference TRBV7-2 and TRBJ2-3): GAGVSQSPSNKVTEKGKDVELRCDPISGHTALYWYRQSLGQGLEFLIYFQGNSAPDKSGLPSDRFSAERTGGSVSTLTIQRTQQEDSAVYLCASSLDVSGTRPEFGPGTRLTVL.

This clone was counted a few times. V is TRBV30 and J is TRBJ1-2; D is unresolved. The CDR3 contains 16 residues. Trimming stripped 4 bases from V and 5 bases from J, with 23 bases between. Germline V gene data show CDR1 as GTSNPN and CDR2 as SVGIG (reference sequence). DNA for the CDR3: TGTGCCTGGACCCCTCTCTTTGCGGACTACGGGTATGGCTACACCTTC. This encodes CAWTPLFADYGYGYTF. Drawing the rest from reference TRBV30 and TRBJ1-2, the complete variable domain is SQTIHQWPATLVQPVGSPLSLECTVEGTSNPNLYWYRQAAGRGLQLLFYSVGIGQISSEVPQNLSASRPQDRQFILSSKKLLLSDSGFYLCAWTPLFADYGYGYTFGSGTRLTVV.

V is TRBV7-2 and J is TRBJ2-1; 9 positions match TRBD2. V gave up 5 bases and J gave up 2 bases; unmatched junction bases: 10. The germline gives CDR1 SGHTA, CDR2 FQGNSA. CDR3 length: 17 amino acids. The CDR3 DNA sequence: TGTGCCAGCAGCAGAAACTCGGGACTAGCCCCCTACAATGAGCAGTTCTTC. It translates to CASSRNSGLAPYNEQFF.

The chain uses TRBV2 and TRBJ1-3; 8 positions agree with TRBD1. V was pared by 6 bases and J by 7 bases, with 11 bases of the junction left unmatched. This CDR3 spans 15 amino acids. Germline loops: CDR1 SNHLY, CDR2 FYNNEI. The CDR3 DNA sequence: TGTGCCAGCAGGACGGACAGGGTATTAGGTAACACCATATATTTT. This encodes CASRTDRVLGNTIYF.

J is TRBJ2-5 and V is TRBV28; D might be TRBD1 (8 bases). Trimming stripped 7 bases from V and 7 bases from J, with 16 bases between. This CDR3 spans 13 amino acids. Germline CDR1 MDHEN, CDR2 SYDVKM. This CDR3 reads CASKPAGTGTQYF. CDR3 coding DNA: TGTGCCAGCAAACCAGCGGGGACAGGGACCCAGTACTTC.